Below, one TCR beta chain is given with its context. This clone's antigen is unknown. To prepare the library, 5' RACE was applied. Each TCR library was prepared from about 3.5 ug of total RNA. For each sample, cDNA synthesis was carried out in eight separate reactions using SMARTScribe reverse transcriptase. Unique molecular identifiers containing a 6-nucleotide sample barcode were introduced through template switching during cDNA synthesis. TCRalpha and TCRbeta cDNA was amplified in two nested PCRs of about 16 and 10 cycles, and bead purification was carried out after each PCR. Before amplification, the cDNA was both treated with uracil DNA-glycosylase and purified with the QIAquick PCR purification kit. The second PCR added Illumina TruSeq-compatible adapters along with sample-specific barcodes. TapeStation and Qubit were used to check library quality and concentration, and around 5.2 ng of each library went into the pool. The pooled libraries were sequenced with 2 x 100 bp reads and custom sequencing primers on an Illumina HiSeq2500 single-index Rapid Run. The authors processed their data as follows. UMI-based consensus assembly with MiGEC version 1.2.6 was used to correct PCR and sequencing errors. MiXCR version 2.1.1 was used to carry out V(D)J alignment, clonotype assembly and CDR3 extraction. To normalise gene usage, clonotype sharing and MAIT/NKT TCR abundance, the analysis used the top 1000, 10 000 and 20 000 clonotypes per sample. Diversity was computed as the inverse Simpson index with the vegan R package after downsampling to 27 000 UMIs. Paired Mann-Whitney U tests were applied to discordant twin pairs, and Benjamini-Hochberg correction was used for multiple testing. Through TCRdb reprocessing, the reads give one entry per CDR3 protein sequence; DNA is omitted. The V and J calls come from TCRdb's annotation, not from the publication. Per the sample table, the count is 300,000 to 350,000 distinct CDR3 sequences. The ten largest clones add up to over 2% of the sample.

From each donor, an approximately 2.4 ml peripheral blood sample was drawn into PAXgene tubes and stored at -80 degrees C. Without T cell sorting, total RNA was isolated from whole blood using the PAXgene blood miRNA kit on an automated QIAcube. Peripheral blood from monozygotic twin pairs, either concordant or discordant for inflammatory bowel disease, underwent deep TCRalpha and TCRbeta repertoire profiling that used unique molecular barcoding. Smoking habits were recorded for all twin pairs, and each individual was classified as a current, former or never smoker. The germline V gene (reference sequence) yields GTSNPN for CDR1 and SVGIG for CDR2. The CDR3 contains 13 residues, cysteine and phenylalanine counted. The DNA sequence is not available. This entry belongs to a study of monozygotic twins with inflammatory bowel disease (dated by TCRdb to the late 2010s). Study-wide context: The full study comprised 28 monozygotic twin pairs: nine German pairs (four IBD-concordant, five IBD-discordant) and 19 IBD-discordant Danish pairs. Each individual had, on average, about 151 000 unique TCRalpha sequences and 181 000 unique TCRbeta sequences available for analysis. The search for disease-associated traits relied mainly on comparing, within discordant pairs, IBD patients with their genetically identical healthy co-twins.

General study outcomes and caveats: Differing immunosuppressive treatments among patients may have added background noise and inter-individual variability to the repertoires. A decrease in TCRbeta repertoire diversity, as measured by inverse Simpson index, was observed in IBD patients compared with their healthy co-twins. Concordant and discordant twins showed no difference in repertoire similarity, possibly because of limited statistical power. Compared with healthy twins, IBD patients had fewer clonotypes in common with other individuals, a difference most pronounced in patients showing signs of disease activity. Different T cell subtypes could not be distinguished in the analysis. No single strong signal or clonotype linked to IBD turned up in the results, so the idea that one exists was not supported.

The chain is encoded by TRBV30 joined to TRBJ1-5; no DNA is available, so the TRBD1 call from TCRdb remains unchecked. This clonotype originated in a human donor with ulcerative colitis or Crohn's disease, or a healthy co-twin of an affected twin (not recorded which). Sequencing was carried out using blood. CDR3 reads: CAWGTGFNQPQHF.